The T cell receptor beta chain described here comes from a study of patients and donors after allogeneic stem cell transplantation. This clonotype turned up a few times. With V trimmed by 5 bases and J by 6 bases, 13 bases remained unmatched. This CDR3 spans 17 amino acids. Looked up from germline, CDR1 is MNHEY and CDR2 is SMNVEV (reference sequence). In TCRdb, the RT-PCR reads were re-called with MiXCR into one record per CDR3 protein. The sample lists roughly 230,000 distinct CDR3 sequences, 14% seen once, with around 10% in the top ten. The TCR comes from a human donor who was either an allogeneic HSCT recipient or a stem cell or donor lymphocyte infusion donor (not recorded which). It is not recorded whose cells these are; they may come from a transplant donor. Sample: blood, either unsorted or a sorted T cell fraction (not recorded which). The gene calls are TRBV27 and TRBJ2-3; 11 positions agree with TRBD2. Here the CDR3 DNA reads TGTGCCAGCAGTGGATGGATTAGCGGGAGGGCCTCGGATACGCAGTATTTT. Amino acids: CASSGWISGRASDTQYF.